A selection of T cell receptor beta chains follows, all from one sample in a study of lymphopenia after photon versus proton radiotherapy. Produced via immunoSEQ multiplex PCR; TCRdb's table is partial and in-frame only. The top ten hold more than 10% of the sample, which has 65,000 to 75,000 clones, approximately 87% seen once. Source: peripheral blood, taken from a patient treated with proton-based radiotherapy. These receptors came from an elderly man with esophageal cancer. The CDR3 runs from the conserved cysteine through the conserved F or W. A D gene is named only where the DNA matches it firmly. Rows may omit the clone size; those that give it use once, few, many or a size class.

.	TRBV21-1	TRBJ2-5	.	CASSKVQGGETQYF	TGTGCCAGCAGCAAAGTCCAGGGCGGGGAGACCCAGTACTTC
.	TRBV2	TRBJ2-7	.	CAIVLESLSLLDEQYF	TGTGCCATTGTTCTTGAATCCCTGTCCCTTCTAGACGAGCAGTACTTC
TRBD1	TRBV30	TRBJ1-3	.	CAWTGDRGFSGNTIYF	TGTGCCTGGACTGGGGACAGGGGGTTCTCTGGAAACACCATATATTTT
TRBD1	TRBV6-1	TRBJ2-7	.	CASVDRNLYEQYF	TGTGCCAGCGTGGACAGGAACCTCTACGAGCAGTACTTC
.	TRBV9	TRBJ1-5	few	CASSVATIRKDQPQHF	TGTGCCAGCAGCGTAGCGACCATTCGAAAAGATCAGCCCCAGCATTTT
.	TRBV9	TRBJ2-7	.	CASSVAANTEQYF	TGTGCCAGCAGCGTAGCGGCCAACACCGAGCAGTACTTC
.	TRBV11-3	TRBJ2-1	.	CASSLGGAGRTNNEQFF	TGTGCCAGCAGCTTAGGAGGCGCAGGGAGGACAAACAATGAGCAGTTCTTC
TRBD2	TRBV19	TRBJ2-5	.	CASSGGGGRSQYF	TGTGCCTCCTCGGGCGGGGGAGGGAGATCCCAGTACTTC
TRBD2	TRBV5-1	TRBJ2-1	.	CASSATSGGHPFGEQFF	TGCGCCAGCAGCGCTACTAGCGGGGGCCACCCATTCGGTGAGCAGTTCTTC
TRBD1	TRBV7-9	TRBJ2-7	.	CASSLAGQVRFYEQYF	TGTGCCAGCAGCTTAGCGGGACAGGTACGGTTCTACGAGCAGTACTTC
.	TRBV10-3	TRBJ2-1	.	CAIAGRGGTYNEQFF	TGTGCCATCGCCGGGCGAGGGGGAACCTACAATGAGCAGTTCTTC
.	TRBV11-3	TRBJ1-1	.	CASSLGPGDEAFF	TGTGCCAGCAGCTTAGGCCCTGGGGACGAAGCTTTCTTT
TRBD1	TRBV12-5	TRBJ2-3	.	CASGLVRITGGLPTDTQYF	TGTGCTAGTGGTTTGGTACGGATAACAGGGGGCCTCCCCACAGATACGCAGTATTTT
TRBD1	TRBV6-1	TRBJ1-2	.	CASSVPNRGDYGYTF	TGTGCCAGCAGTGTCCCGAACAGGGGTGACTATGGCTACACCTTC
.	TRBV9	TRBJ1-1	.	CASSGRSKGNTEAFF	TGTGCCAGCAGCGGACGATCCAAGGGAAACACTGAAGCTTTCTTT
TRBD1	TRBV7-9	TRBJ1-1	.	CASSLQGAISEAFF	TGTGCCAGCAGCTTACAGGGGGCCATCTCTGAAGCTTTCTTT
.	TRBV5-8	TRBJ1-5	few	CASSLAVHAAQHF	TGTGCCAGCAGCTTGGCAGTCCACGCAGCCCAGCATTTT
TRBD1	TRBV27	TRBJ2-1	once	CASNPTGSSYNEQFF	TGTGCCAGCAACCCGACAGGGAGCTCCTACAATGAGCAGTTCTTC
TRBD1	TRBV7-8	TRBJ2-7	.	CASSLIQGAHYEQYF	TGTGCCAGCAGCTTAATACAGGGGGCCCACTACGAGCAGTACTTC
.	TRBV6-6	TRBJ2-1	.	CASSYGLVGEQFF	TGTGCCAGCAGTTACGGTCTAGTAGGTGAGCAGTTCTTC
TRBD2	TRBV5-1	TRBJ2-1	few	CASSPGGSSGREQFF	TGCGCCAGCAGCCCGGGCGGGTCTAGCGGGAGGGAGCAGTTCTTC
.	TRBV9	TRBJ2-2	.	CASSAPRPGRNTGELFF	TGTGCCAGCAGCGCCCCCCGCCCGGGCAGGAACACCGGGGAGCTGTTTTTT
.	TRBV6-6	TRBJ2-5	.	CASRRGRVQETQYF	TGTGCCAGCAGGCGGGGAAGAGTCCAAGAGACCCAGTACTTC
.	TRBV4-3	TRBJ1-4	.	CASSPGASGEKLFF	TGCGCCAGCAGCCCCGGGGCCAGCGGTGAAAAACTGTTTTTT
TRBD1	TRBV25-1	TRBJ1-1	.	CASSGWTGTYGEAFF	TGTGCCAGCAGTGGGTGGACAGGGACCTATGGTGAAGCTTTCTTT
TRBD1	TRBV7-2	TRBJ1-1	.	CASSTRQGGSDTEAFF	TGTGCCAGCAGCACCCGACAGGGGGGATCGGACACTGAAGCTTTCTTT
.	TRBV7-6	TRBJ1-2	.	CASTPGQGYGYTF	TGTGCCAGCACCCCGGGCCAGGGATATGGCTACACCTTC
.	TRBV11-2	TRBJ2-6	.	CASSLGPLSGANVLTF	TGTGCCAGCAGCTTAGGACCGCTCTCTGGGGCCAACGTCCTGACTTTC
TRBD1	TRBV19	TRBJ2-5	.	CASSKGTVQETQYF	TGTGCCAGTAGTAAGGGGACAGTTCAAGAGACCCAGTACTTC
.	TRBV7-2	TRBJ1-2	.	CASSYRGPYGYTF	TGTGCCAGCAGCTACCGGGGCCCCTATGGCTACACCTTC
.	TRBV12-5	TRBJ1-1	few	CASGLVREGDTEAFF	TGTGCTAGTGGTTTGGTACGAGAAGGGGACACTGAAGCTTTCTTT
.	TRBV2	TRBJ2-7	.	CASREALRAEAYEQYF	TGTGCCAGCAGGGAAGCTTTGAGAGCCGAAGCCTACGAGCAGTACTTC
TRBD2	TRBV30	TRBJ2-1	few	CAWKSGASYNEQFF	TGTGCCTGGAAAAGCGGGGCCTCCTACAATGAGCAGTTCTTC
TRBD1	TRBV7-2	TRBJ2-3	.	CASRDRVAADTQYF	TGTGCCAGCAGGGACAGGGTGGCGGCGGATACGCAGTATTTT
.	TRBV5-5	TRBJ1-2	.	CASSLEPTVYYGYTF	TGTGCCAGCAGCTTGGAGCCAACAGTTTACTATGGCTACACCTTC
TRBD1	TRBV7-3	TRBJ2-1	once	CASSRDRGDYNEQFF	TGTGCCAGCAGCCGAGACAGGGGGGATTACAATGAGCAGTTCTTC
.	TRBV30	TRBJ2-1	.	CAWSLGYNEQFF	TGTGCCTGGAGTCTAGGGTACAATGAGCAGTTCTTC
TRBD2	TRBV5-1	TRBJ2-7	.	CASSLSSGANEQYF	TGCGCCAGCAGCTTGTCTAGCGGGGCAAACGAGCAGTACTTC
TRBD2	TRBV5-1	TRBJ2-2	few	CASSLALAGPGELFF	TGCGCCAGCAGCTTGGCCCTAGCGGGACCCGGGGAGCTGTTTTTT
.	TRBV9	TRBJ1-1	many	CASSVDGNTEAFF	TGTGCCAGCAGCGTTGACGGGAACACTGAAGCTTTCTTT
.	TRBV6-1	TRBJ2-3	.	CASSSTDTQYF	TGTGCCAGCAGTTCCACAGATACGCAGTATTTT
.	TRBV5-1	TRBJ2-5	.	CASSLGSVGGSETQYF	TGCGCCAGCAGCTTGGGTTCTGTGGGGGGTTCGGAGACCCAGTACTTC
TRBD2	TRBV4-1	TRBJ2-3	.	CASSLLAGIKHGTDTQYF	TGCGCCAGCAGCTTGCTAGCGGGGATAAAGCATGGGACAGATACGCAGTATTTT
.	TRBV5-1	TRBJ1-1	.	CASSRIRAGDGNTEAFF	TGCGCCAGCAGCCGGATCAGGGCCGGGGATGGGAACACTGAAGCTTTCTTT
.	TRBV29-1	TRBJ2-3	.	CSVDRSGRTDTQYF	TGCAGCGTTGATCGGAGCGGGCGCACAGATACGCAGTATTTT
.	TRBV5-6	TRBJ1-5	.	CASSFTGLPQHF	TGTGCCAGCAGCTTCACCGGGCTGCCCCAGCATTTT
.	TRBV9	TRBJ1-1	.	CASSPPGPTEAFF	TGTGCCAGCAGCCCTCCGGGACCCACTGAAGCTTTCTTT
.	TRBV20-1	TRBJ2-4	.	CSARTKNIQYF	TGCAGTGCTAGAACAAAGAACATTCAGTACTTC
.	TRBV7-9	TRBJ2-1	.	CASSLSSDEQFF	TGTGCCAGCAGCTTATCTTCCGATGAGCAGTTCTTC
.	TRBV10-2	TRBJ1-1	.	CASSGAGPANTEAFF	TGCGCCAGCAGTGGGGCGGGGCCTGCGAACACTGAAGCTTTCTTT
TRBD2	TRBV4-3	TRBJ2-1	.	CASSQDRRGGNYEQFF	TGCGCCAGCAGCCAAGACCGGCGGGGGGGCAATTATGAGCAGTTCTTC
TRBD2	TRBV4-1	TRBJ2-2	.	CASSQDQGLAGGPLNTGELFF	TGCGCCAGCAGCCAAGATCAGGGACTAGCGGGGGGCCCCCTGAACACCGGGGAGCTGTTTTTT
.	TRBV5-5	TRBJ2-1	once	CASSSNTLSYNEQFF	TGTGCCAGCAGCAGTAATACGCTTTCCTACAATGAGCAGTTCTTC
.	TRBV18	TRBJ2-2	.	CASSPPSNTGELFF	TGTGCCAGCTCACCACCGTCGAACACCGGGGAGCTGTTTTTT